The 13 T cell receptor beta chains below all came from one sample that was sequenced in a study of shared clonotypes between healthy human individuals (dated by TCRdb to about 2020). Library generation was performed with the immunoSEQ multiplex PCR assay. The source is immuneACCESS, and TCRdb retained only in-frame sequences with V and J called. Part of the clones is not carried over; for the studies checked, unresolved V genes explain less than half of this, and the remainder is unexplained. This sample lists roughly 650,000 clones; roughly 97% were detected once. The ten biggest clones cover around 0.06% of the sample. The sample taken for sequencing was naive CD4+ T cells sorted from blood. The intended sense of this specimen's cell subset or site label: CD45RA+ positively selected. Every receptor here comes from a woman in her twenties or thirties in good health.

This clone has just one count. This sequence joins TRBV2 and TRBJ1-5; D is possibly TRBD1 (5 bases). Per germline, CDR1 SNHLY and CDR2 FYNNEI. This CDR3 contains 14 residues. The V and J ends lost 1 base and 4 bases respectively, with 8 bases between them. The CDR3 is CASSEESGNQPQHF. The CDR3 DNA sequence: TGTGCCAGCAGTGAAGAATCAGGGAATCAGCCCCAGCATTTT.

The rearrangement uses TRBV7-8 and TRBJ1-1; no reliable D call. Trimming removed 1 base at V and 5 bases at J, with 5 bases between. CDR3 length: 12 amino acids. The germline V gene has CDR1 SGHVS and CDR2 FQNEAQ. CDR3 sequence: CASSLVRTEAFF. The CDR3 region has the DNA TGTGCCAGCAGCTTAGTTAGGACTGAAGCTTTCTTT.

The rearrangement uses TRBV6-1 and TRBJ2-3; D may match TRBD1 or TRBD2 (5 bases each). The germline V gene encodes CDR1 MNHNS and CDR2 SASEGT. The V gene lost 3 bases and the J gene lost 6 bases, with 10 bases spanning the gap. This CDR3 comprises 13 residues. CDR3 residues: CASSEIWGDTQYF. The CDR3 DNA sequence: TGTGCCAGCAGTGAGATCTGGGGGGATACGCAGTATTTT.

The rearrangement uses TRBV4-1 and TRBJ2-5; 7 bases line up with TRBD1. Germline CDR1 MGHRA, CDR2 YSYEKL. V lost 1 base and J lost 5; bases outside the gene matches: 16. This CDR3 is 18 amino acids long. In DNA form, the CDR3 reads TGCGCCAGCAGCCAAGGGCTTCACCAGATCCAGGGGGAGGAGACCCAGTACTTC. It yields the protein CASSQGLHQIQGEETQYF.

The genes are TRBV5-1 and TRBJ2-1; D may be TRBD2 (5 bases). CDR1 and CDR2 (germline): SGHRS, YFSETQ. The length of the CDR3 is 15 residues. Trimming removed 0 bases at V and 7 bases at J, with 14 bases between. The DNA for the CDR3 is TGCGCCAGCAGCTTGGTTGGTAGCGTGGATAATGAGCAGTTCTTC. Its translation is CASSLVGSVDNEQFF.

The rearrangement joins TRBV7-6 to TRBJ1-4; D gene unclear. The ends were cut back, 1 base at V and 4 bases at J, with 7 bases in the middle. Germline values: CDR1 SGHVS, CDR2 FNYEAQ. This CDR3 contains 14 residues. The CDR3 reads CASSLGPHNEKLFF. The DNA for the CDR3 is TGTGCCAGCAGCTTAGGGCCGCATAATGAAAAACTGTTTTTT.

The CDR3: CASSRSVAGVRAQETQYF. In DNA, the CDR3 is TGTGCCAGCAGTCGTAGTGTAGCGGGAGTCAGGGCCCAAGAGACCCAGTACTTC. J is TRBJ2-5 and V is TRBV14; the match to TRBD2 covers 9 bases. The trim removed 6 bases at V and 1 base at J, leaving 15 bases unmatched. The germline V gene has CDR1 SGHDN and CDR2 FVKESK. This CDR3 has 18 amino acids.

V is TRBV25-1 and J is TRBJ2-3; 7 bases match TRBD1. Germline V gene sequence: CDR1 MGHDK, CDR2 SYGVNS. The CDR3 extends over 18 amino acids. V was pared by 0 bases and J by 2 bases, with 11 bases of the junction left unmatched. Written as DNA, the CDR3 is TGTGCCAGCAGTGAATATTTGCGGACAGGAGAGCCCACAGATACGCAGTATTTT. This gives the protein CASSEYLRTGEPTDTQYF.

In nucleotides, the CDR3 is TGTGCCAGCAGCAAGGATGGGGGAACTAATGAAAAACTGTTTTTT. Its protein product is CASSKDGGTNEKLFF. The chain recombines TRBV16 with TRBJ1-4; a possible D gene is TRBD1 (5 bases). This CDR3 region has 15 residues. From germline, CDR1 is KGHSY and CDR2 FQNENV. Trimming stripped 5 bases from V and 1 base from J, with 11 bases between.

The V and J genes are TRBV11-2 and TRBJ1-1; D is uncertain. Germline V gene lookup returns CDR1 SGHAT and CDR2 FQNNGV. The V gene lost 2 bases and the J gene lost 4 bases, with 11 bases spanning the gap. This CDR3 spans 14 amino acids. For the CDR3, the DNA is TGTGCCAGCAGCTTAAGGAACTTGGGCACTGAAGCTTTCTTT. Residues: CASSLRNLGTEAFF.

The chain couples TRBV28 to TRBJ1-5; the match to TRBD1 covers 7 bases. Trimming removed 1 base from V and 0 bases from J; junction bases left unmatched: 9. The CDR3 is made up of 18 amino acids. Germline V CDR1 and CDR2: MDHEN, SYDVKM. The CDR3 is CASSLLTAQGVSNQPQHF. In DNA form, the CDR3 reads TGTGCCAGCAGTTTATTGACCGCCCAGGGGGTTAGCAATCAGCCCCAGCATTTT. Combining the CDR3 with reference TRBV28 and TRBJ1-5 gives the whole variable domain DVKVTQSSRYLVKRTGEKVFLECVQDMDHENMFWYRQDPGLGLRLIYFSYDVKMKEKGDIPEGYSVSREKKERFSLILESASTNQTSMYLCASSLLTAQGVSNQPQHFGDGTRLSIL.

This chain joins TRBV29-1 and TRBJ2-5; 13 bases are a match to TRBD2. The J call is uncertain, as TRBJ2-7 better fits the DNA end. Germline CDR1 reads SQVTM; CDR2 reads ANQGSEA. The CDR3 covers 16 residues. CDR3 DNA sequence: TGCAGCGTTGTGGCGTGGACTAGCGGGAGAGCCTACGAGCAGTACTTC. It encodes CSVVAWTSGRAYEQYF.

The chain employs TRBV11-2 and TRBJ1-1; 9 bases are a match to TRBD1. The CDR3 consists of 16 residues. Germline V CDR1 and CDR2: SGHAT, FQNNGV. V dropped 0 bases and J dropped 1; count of bases not matched to a gene: 3. The CDR3 protein is CASSLEWTGENTEAFF. CDR3 in DNA: TGTGCCAGCAGCTTAGAATGGACAGGGGAGAACACTGAAGCTTTCTTT. Looking up the rest from reference TRBV11-2 and TRBJ1-1 gives the full variable domain: EAGVAQSPRYKIIEKRQSVAFWCNPISGHATLYWYQQILGQGPKLLIQFQNNGVVDDSQLPKDRFSAERLKGVDSTLKIQPAKLEDSAVYLCASSLEWTGENTEAFFGQGTRLTVV.